Shown below are 21 T cell receptor beta chains from a single sample sequenced in a study of blood T cell repertoires in COVID-19. The method was immunoSEQ multiplex PCR; TCRdb's version includes in-frame clones alone and lacks a portion of them. The table lists 200,000 to 300,000 clones, 91% of them singletons, with around 2.6% in the top ten. The material sequenced was peripheral blood. The receptors derive from a person under 30 with COVID-19, enrolled during active disease.

This clone was counted a single time. This sequence joins TRBV14 and TRBJ2-7, with 8 bases identical to TRBD1. CDR3 length: 13 residues. V shed 3 bases, J shed 3 bases, and the junction held 1 base outside the gene matches. Per germline, CDR1 SGHDN and CDR2 FVKESK. Written as DNA, the CDR3 is TGTGCCAGCAGCCACGGACAGGGCTACGAGCAGTACTTC. Translating gives CASSHGQGYEQYF.

The rearrangement links TRBV28 to TRBJ1-5, with a tentative D call TRBD1 (6 bases). The CDR3 is 14 amino acids. Germline V gene data show CDR1 as MDHEN and CDR2 as SYDVKM. V was shortened by 3 bases and J by 11 bases, with 17 bases between the two germline ends. The CDR3: CASSLYEGVGTQHF. In DNA, the CDR3 is TGTGCCAGCAGTTTGTACGAGGGGGTAGGGACCCAGCATTTT.

The chain recombines TRBV2 with TRBJ2-7; TRBD1 aligns across 7 bases. The V segment lost 6 bases and the J segment 1 base; nucleotides outside the gene matches: 9. The CDR3 loop spans 15 amino acids. The germline CDR1 and CDR2 sequences are SNHLY and FYNNEI. CDR3 region: CASSEYGTASYEQYF. The CDR3 DNA reads as TGTGCCAGCAGCGAGTATGGGACAGCGTCCTACGAGCAGTACTTC.

The chain employs TRBV29-1 and TRBJ1-1; D is undetermined. Trimming removed 3 bases at V and 4 bases at J, with 9 bases between. Germline loops: CDR1 SQVTM, CDR2 ANQGSEA. This CDR3 contains 12 residues. The chain's CDR3 is CSVEREGTEAFF. CDR3 DNA: TGCAGCGTTGAGAGGGAGGGCACTGAAGCTTTCTTT.

The chain's CDR3 is CASSEYGGTEAFF. In DNA, the CDR3 is TGTGCCAGCAGTGAATACGGGGGCACTGAAGCTTTCTTT. The chain recombines TRBV2 with TRBJ1-1; D might be TRBD1 (5 bases). The CDR3 length is 13 residues. The V and J ends lost 2 bases and 4 bases respectively, with 8 bases between them. CDR1 and CDR2 (germline): SNHLY, FYNNEI.

V is TRBV6-2 or TRBV6-3 and J is TRBJ2-1; 13 positions match TRBD2. This CDR3 comprises 15 residues. Germline assignment: CDR1 MNHEY and CDR2 SVGEGT. The trim removed 6 bases at V and 15 bases at J, leaving 14 bases unmatched. Here the CDR3 DNA reads TGTGCCAGCAGCCCAACGGCCGGGACTAGCGGGATGTTGTTCTTC. Residues: CASSPTAGTSGMLFF.

This chain joins TRBV10-1 and TRBJ1-2; D possibly corresponds to TRBD1 (5 bases). Per the germline V gene, CDR1 is WNHNN and CDR2 is SYGVQD (reference sequence). The CDR3 runs to 13 residues. Trimming left V 5 bases short and J 9 bases short, with 16 bases between. CDR3 region: CASSPDKLGSYTF. CDR3 DNA: TGCGCCAGCAGTCCGGACAAGTTAGGAAGCTACACCTTC.

The chain recombines TRBV2 with TRBJ2-3, with 8 bases aligning to TRBD1. J gave up 2 bases and V 7 bases, and 11 bases lay outside the gene matches. The CDR3 spans 16 residues. Germline assignment: CDR1 SNHLY and CDR2 FYNNEI. The chain's CDR3 is CASTERTGKVTDTQYF. The CDR3 DNA reads TGTGCCAGCACCGAAAGGACAGGGAAGGTCACAGATACGCAGTATTTT.

The chain carries TRBV4-3 and TRBJ2-7; D remains unclear. V shed 0 bases and J shed 2 bases, with 14 bases lying between them. Germline CDR1 reads LGHNA; CDR2 reads YSLEER. The CDR3 runs 16 residues. CDR3 residues: CASSQEFRVPAYEQYF. The CDR3 DNA follows: TGCGCCAGCAGCCAAGAATTCCGTGTCCCAGCCTACGAGCAGTACTTC.

The rearrangement uses TRBV20-1 and TRBJ2-5; tentative D call: TRBD1 (5 bases). The CDR3 totals 13 residues. Trimming removed 3 bases at V and 5 bases at J, with 13 bases between. The germline V gene has CDR1 DFQATT and CDR2 SNEGSKA (reference sequence). As DNA, the CDR3 is TGCAGTGCTAGTCAGGGCCTGGATGAGACCCAGTACTTC. Protein: CSASQGLDETQYF.

V gene TRBV3-1 (or the pseudogene TRBV3-2) combines with J gene TRBJ2-1, with TRBD2 matching over 8 bases. Germline V gives CDR1 LGHDT, CDR2 YNNKEL (reference sequence). The trim removed 3 bases at V and 6 bases at J, leaving 16 bases unmatched. The CDR3 is 18 residues long. CDR3 loop: CASSQDSLRDRGGNEQFF. The CDR3 DNA is TGTGCCAGCAGCCAGGATTCCCTCCGGGACCGGGGGGGCAATGAGCAGTTCTTC.

This chain links TRBV28 with TRBJ1-6; TRBD1 matches at 8 bases. After removal of 9 bases from V and 10 bases from J, the junction contained 14 bases not matched to a gene. Germline CDR1 is MDHEN and CDR2 is SYDVKM. CDR3 length equals 15 residues. CDR3 protein: CASNPQDRANSPLHF. The CDR3, as DNA: TGTGCCAGTAATCCACAGGACAGGGCTAACTCACCCCTCCACTTT.

CDR3 residues: CASSLASQGSGANVLTF. In DNA form, the CDR3 reads TGTGCCAGCAGTTTAGCCTCACAGGGCTCTGGGGCCAACGTCCTGACTTTC. The rearrangement joins TRBV27 to TRBJ2-6, with a tentative D call TRBD1 (6 bases). This CDR3 has 17 residues. Germline values: CDR1 MNHEY, CDR2 SMNVEV (reference sequence). V was cut by 2 bases and J by 0 bases, with 11 bases left in between.

The J gene is TRBJ2-7, the V gene TRBV28; 9 nucleotides match TRBD1. CDR1 is MDHEN, CDR2 SYDVKM, per germline. V dropped 7 bases and J dropped 3; count of bases not matched to a gene: 7. This CDR3 has 14 residues. Here the CDR3 DNA reads TGTGCCAGCAACTCCGGGACAGGGCTCTACGAGCAGTACTTC. Encoded protein: CASNSGTGLYEQYF.

V gene TRBV11-2 combines with J gene TRBJ1-6; D possibly corresponds to TRBD1 (5 bases). This CDR3 has 17 residues. Germline CDR1 and CDR2: SGHAT and FQNNGV. The V end lost 4 bases, the J end lost 0 bases, and 13 bases lay between the germline ends. The CDR3 DNA reads as TGTGCCAGCAGCTACAAACAGGAATTCTCCTATAATTCACCCCTCCACTTT. Protein product: CASSYKQEFSYNSPLHF.

The chain links TRBV21-1 to TRBJ1-2; the table's D call, TRBD1, was not checked against the DNA. TRBV21-1 is designated a pseudogene. The CDR3 contains 15 residues. The CDR3 reads CASSHWTALNYGYTF. The CDR3 DNA reads as TGTGCCAGCAGCCACTGGACAGCCCTTAACTATGGCTACACCTTC.

The chain combines TRBV28 with TRBJ2-3; 7 positions agree with TRBD1. This CDR3 has 14 amino acids. Germline V CDR1 and CDR2: MDHEN, SYDVKM. Unmatched junction bases numbered 5, after V lost 5 bases and J lost 3 bases. Written as DNA, the CDR3 is TGTGCCAGCAGTACAGGGGTGGGGACAGATACGCAGTATTTT. Translation: CASSTGVGTDTQYF.

The rearrangement joins TRBV5-4 to TRBJ2-7; 7 bases map to TRBD2. Trimming took 4 bases from V and 4 from J; bases not matched to a gene: 8. The CDR3 loop spans 14 amino acids. Germline CDR1 SGHNT, CDR2 YYREEE (reference sequence). This CDR3 reads CASSPGPGGYEQYF. Written as DNA, the CDR3 is TGTGCCAGCAGCCCGGGACCGGGGGGTTACGAGCAGTACTTC.

V is TRBV24-1 and J is TRBJ1-4, with 10 bases aligning to TRBD1. The CDR3 covers 15 residues. CDR1 KGHDR and CDR2 SFDVKD come from the germline V gene. The junction had 5 bases not matched to a gene; V was cut back by 4 bases and J by 7 bases. CDR3: CATSEPTGGFEKLFF. CDR3 nucleotides: TGTGCCACCAGTGAGCCGACAGGGGGCTTTGAAAAACTGTTTTTT.

The chain joins TRBV7-9 to TRBJ2-6, with D possibly matching TRBD2 (5 bases). Germline V gene lookup returns CDR1 SEHNR and CDR2 FQNEAQ (reference sequence). V was shortened by 5 bases and J by 0 bases, with 14 bases between the two germline ends. The CDR3 totals 17 residues. The CDR3 region has the DNA TGTGCCAGCAGCGACCCGGGAAGGGACTCTGGGGCCAACGTCCTGACTTTC. Encoded protein: CASSDPGRDSGANVLTF.

V is TRBV5-8 and J is TRBJ2-1; 8 bases fit TRBD2. Trimming removed 1 base from V and 1 base from J; junction bases left unmatched: 4. The CDR3 loop spans 16 amino acids. Germline V gene data show CDR1 as SGHTS and CDR2 as YDEGEE. The CDR3 sequence: CASSLRGGSSYNEQFF. The CDR3 bases are TGTGCCAGCAGCTTGCGCGGGGGGTCTTCCTACAATGAGCAGTTCTTC.